This TCR beta chain was obtained from a study of T cells in Graves' hyperthyroidism and ophthalmopathy. Study-wide results and caveats: Within blood appeared most thyroid clonotypes that had expanded above 0.001. With a median lead of approximately 6.4 months before onset, the model predicted ophthalmopathy.

This clonotype has ten or more counts. Antigen: not known. TCR beta CDR3 region amplification was performed from RNA transcripts. The HTBI set primed first-round TCR CDR3 RT-PCR. A single record per CDR3 protein comes from TCRdb applying MiXCR to the multiplex PCR reads. The profile shows around 430,000 distinct CDR3 sequences, 14% to 15% of them singletons. Lactation, pregnancy, other autoimmune disease or uncontrolled infection led to exclusion of patients. Clinical symptoms, serum thyroxine and TRAb, thyroid ultrasound and orbital computed tomography were used for the diagnoses. This clonotype was obtained from a woman between 25 and 40 years old with Graves' hyperthyroidism. What was sequenced was blood.

The CDR3 region has the DNA TGCAGTGCTCTCCGGGTGGTGCACCACAATGAAAAACTGTTTTTT. Its translation is CSALRVVHHNEKLFF. The chain joins TRBV20-1 to TRBJ1-4; D is ambiguous. The CDR3 contains 15 residues. Trimming took 5 bases from V and 5 from J, leaving 18 bases between them. CDR1 and CDR2 (germline): DFQATT, SNEGSKA (reference sequence).